This T cell receptor beta chain appears in the sequencing data of a study of OX40 agonist ivuxolimab in advanced cancers. For the study at large: Dose-escalation patients' cancers were hepatocellular carcinoma, melanoma, renal cell or head and neck cancer. One patient with hepatocellular carcinoma and two with cutaneous melanoma, three in all, had partial responses. Findings and limits, study-wide: Among the lowest levels of clonal expansion were found in partial responders at 0.1-3.0 mg/kg.

From germline, CDR1 is SGHKS and CDR2 YYEKEE (reference sequence). V lost 4 bases, J lost 0 bases, and 15 bases lay in between. This CDR3 spans 16 amino acids. As to this clone: What it binds is not known.

The repertoire was sequenced with immunoSEQ multiplex PCR; TCRdb's copy has only in-frame clones and lacks some. The sample lists 70,000 to 95,000 clones; 87% were seen once. The material was CD4+ or CD8+ T cells sorted from blood, obtained in a trial of the OX40 agonist ivuxolimab. V gene TRBV5-5 combines with J gene TRBJ2-3; a weak D match, TRBD2 (6 bases). The receptor was isolated from an adult with an advanced solid tumor such as melanoma, head and neck, liver or kidney cancer. CDR3 nucleotides: TGTGCCAGCAGCCGGAGGGGTACGGTTAGCACAGATACGCAGTATTTT. Translation: CASSRRGTVSTDTQYF.